Each of the 25 T cell receptor beta chains below was sequenced from the same sample in a study of CD8+CD57+ T cells in acquired aplastic anemia. Template material for TCR beta VDJ and CDR3 profiling consisted of genomic DNA. From the reads, TCRdb called clonotypes with MiXCR, one entry per CDR3 protein. The sample records 80,000 or so distinct CDR3 sequences, about 45% being singletons. The sample comprised sorted CD4+, CD8+, or CD8+CD57+ T cells (not recorded which) from PBMCs. The receptor source for this set is a human donor in good health, serving as a control.

The chain combines TRBV30 with TRBJ2-7; 8 bases match TRBD1. Germline CDR1 reads GTSNPN; CDR2 reads SVGIG (reference sequence). Losses at the gene ends were 5 bases for V and 5 bases for J; bases not matched to a gene: 14. The CDR3 is made up of 15 amino acids. The CDR3, as DNA: TGTGCCTGGGCTCAGGGGGCATTAATGGTCGACGAGCAGTACTTC. The encoded protein is CAWAQGALMVDEQYF.

The table lists this clonotype with a few counts. Given a much more abundant clone one base away, this may be a read error. The DNA of the CDR3 is TGTGCCAGTAGTGTGTTACAGGGAGGAGATGAAAGACTGTTTTTT. It specifies CASSVLQGGDERLFF. The chain has TRBV19 and TRBJ1-4, with D perhaps TRBD1 (6 bases). Germline loops: CDR1 LNHDA, CDR2 SQIVND (reference sequence). This CDR3 has 15 amino acids.

This chain links TRBV2 with TRBJ1-2; perhaps TRBD1 as D (6 bases). The CDR3 extends over 14 amino acids. V was cut by 7 bases and J by 11 bases, with 23 bases left in between. Germline CDR1 and CDR2: SNHLY and FYNNEI. CDR3 DNA sequence: TGTGCCAGCACCCTGGTAGGGACACCAGAAGGTTACACCTTC. Protein: CASTLVGTPEGYTF.

In regard to this clonotype: The junction differs from germline at one of its ends, possibly a read error. The chain joins TRBV9 to TRBJ2-1, with D perhaps TRBD1 or TRBD2 (5 bases each). From germline, CDR1 is SGDLS and CDR2 YYNGEE. The CDR3 loop spans 9 amino acids. The CDR3 DNA reads as TGTGCCAGCAGCGTAGGGGGGATCTTC. Its translation: CASSVGGIF. The full variable domain, with the rest looked up from reference TRBV9 and TRBJ2-1, is DSGVTQTPKHLITATGQRVTLRCSPRSGDLSVYWYQQSLDQGLQFLIQYYNGEERAKGNILERFSAQQFPDLHSELNLSSLELGDSALYFCASSVGGIFGPGTRLTVL.

This clonotype has only one observation. The chain uses TRBV15 and TRBJ2-5; TRBD2 agrees at 8 bases. CDR1 is LNHNV, CDR2 YYDKDF, per germline (reference sequence). The CDR3 spans 17 residues. V lost 0 bases and J lost 5; bases outside the gene matches: 11. CDR3 region: CATSRDFVGRAEETQYF. The CDR3 DNA follows: TGTGCCACCAGCAGAGATTTCGTCGGGAGGGCCGAGGAGACCCAGTACTTC.

In this sample, this clonotype turned up a few times. The chain links TRBV6-5 to TRBJ2-1; the D is unclear. The CDR3 length is 13 residues. Germline CDR1 MNHEY, CDR2 SVGAGI. V shed 0 bases and J shed 6 bases, with 6 bases lying between them. The CDR3 sequence: CASSYSRGNEQFF. CDR3 nucleotide sequence: TGTGCCAGCAGTTACTCCCGCGGCAATGAGCAGTTCTTC.

The gene calls are TRBV19 and TRBJ1-4; D call uncertain. The V end lost 1 base, the J end lost 0 bases, and 6 bases lay between the germline ends. Per the germline V gene, CDR1 is LNHDA and CDR2 is SQIVND (reference sequence). The CDR3 runs 15 residues. CDR3 sequence (DNA): TGTGCCAGTAGTATAGTGGCCCCAACTAATGAAAAACTGTTTTTT. Protein product: CASSIVAPTNEKLFF.

This clonotype came up once. The chain combines TRBV11-2 with TRBJ2-7; 11 nucleotides agree with TRBD2. The V segment lost 4 bases and the J segment 1 base; nucleotides outside the gene matches: 6. The length of the CDR3 is 16 residues. Germline V lookup: CDR1 SGHAT, CDR2 FQNNGV. DNA for the CDR3: TGTGCCAGCAGCTATCGACTAGCGGGGTCGTCCTACGAGCAGTACTTC. It encodes CASSYRLAGSSYEQYF.

J is TRBJ2-3 and V is TRBV10-3; 11 nucleotides line up with TRBD2. V was clipped by 0 bases and J by 6 bases; unmatched bases: 5. Germline CDR1 ENHRY, CDR2 SYGVKD. The CDR3 length is 16 residues. The DNA for the CDR3 is TGTGCCATCAGTGAGTCTAGCGGGAGGGCCGTGGATACGCAGTATTTT. Translating it yields CAISESSGRAVDTQYF.

In its sample, this clonotype was seen many times. The chain carries TRBV7-2 and TRBJ2-7; 7 bases align to TRBD1. CDR3 size: 15 residues. Trimming took 4 bases from V and 1 from J; bases not matched to a gene: 7. Germline assignment: CDR1 SGHTA and CDR2 FQGNSA. The CDR3 DNA is TGTGCCAGCAGCTCCTCTGGGACAGCTTCCTACGAGCAGTACTTC. Translated: CASSSSGTASYEQYF.

There are a few counts of this clonotype. The rearrangement joins TRBV7-8 to TRBJ2-2; 7 bases align to TRBD1. The CDR3 length is 16 residues. Germline loops: CDR1 SGHVS, CDR2 FQNEAQ. V lost 2 bases and J lost 2; bases outside the gene matches: 5. The DNA for the CDR3 is TGTGCCAGCAGCTTAATAAGGACAGGCAACACCGGGGAGCTGTTTTTT. Its translation is CASSLIRTGNTGELFF.

Only one count was recorded for this clonotype. The V call is TRBV24-1, the J call TRBJ2-5; 8 positions agree with TRBD1. V trimming: 4 bases; J trimming: 1 base; junction bases outside the gene matches: 4. Germline assignment: CDR1 KGHDR and CDR2 SFDVKD. CDR3 length: 15 amino acids. Here the CDR3 DNA reads TGTGCCACCAGTGACGCAGGGGGCCTCCAAGAGACCCAGTACTTC. Translated, it gives CATSDAGGLQETQYF.

A word on this clonotype: This may stem from a read error, because a much larger clone lies one nucleotide away. V gene TRBV9 combines with J gene TRBJ2-1; D may be TRBD1 (7 bases). CDR1 and CDR2 from the germline V gene are SGDLS and YYNGEE. V was clipped by 7 bases and J by 6 bases, with 23 bases between them. CDR3 length equals 16 residues. The CDR3 protein is CASGGGGQGDGNEQFF. CDR3 bases: TGTGCCAGCGGCGGTGGAGGGCAGGGGGATGGCAATGAGCAGTTCTTC.

In its sample, this clonotype was seen a few times. The chain combines TRBV11-2 with TRBJ1-3; D is ambiguous. Trimming shortened V by 5 bases and J by 0 bases, and 11 bases separated the two germline ends. This CDR3 comprises 15 residues. Germline V lookup: CDR1 SGHAT, CDR2 FQNNGV. CDR3 DNA sequence: TGTGCCAGCAGCCCAAAGTTGGCCTCTGGAAACACCATATATTTT. Its translation is CASSPKLASGNTIYF.

This clonotype was observed at least ten times. The rearrangement uses TRBV19 and TRBJ1-1; 9 bases line up with TRBD1. After removal of 5 bases from V and 0 bases from J, the junction contained 7 bases not matched to a gene. The CDR3 loop spans 16 amino acids. Germline V CDR1 and CDR2: LNHDA, SQIVND (reference sequence). CDR3 nucleotide sequence: TGTGCCAGTAGTCCCCGGGACAGGGCAATGAACACTGAAGCTTTCTTT. Translation gives CASSPRDRAMNTEAFF.

This clonotype was observed once. J is TRBJ1-2 and V is TRBV24-1, with a possible D match to TRBD1 (5 bases). The length of the CDR3 is 14 residues. V was cut by 3 bases and J by 2 bases, with 9 bases left in between. Per germline, CDR1 KGHDR and CDR2 SFDVKD. The CDR3 region is CATSDPGLNYGYTF. The CDR3 coding sequence is TGTGCCACCAGTGATCCGGGACTGAACTATGGCTACACCTTC.

The chain combines TRBV5-1 with TRBJ2-5, with TRBD1 identical over 8 bases. This CDR3 contains 14 residues. Germline CDR1 and CDR2: SGHRS and YFSETQ. With V trimmed by 4 bases and J by 4 bases, 6 bases remained unmatched. The CDR3 sequence: CASSPYGQGETQYF. The CDR3 bases are TGCGCCAGCAGCCCCTACGGACAGGGAGAGACCCAGTACTTC.

This clonotype was seen just once. One base away lies a much larger clone, so this may be a sequencing read error. This chain joins TRBV4-1 and TRBJ1-6, with TRBD1 as a possible D gene (6 bases). Germline V gives CDR1 MGHRA, CDR2 YSYEKL. The CDR3 covers 16 residues. CDR3 loop: CASSPNRDSCNSPLHF. Written as DNA, the CDR3 is TGCGCCAGCAGCCCAAACAGGGACTCCTGTAATTCACCCCTCCACTTT.

Ten or more counts support this clonotype. This rearrangement joins TRBV15 to TRBJ2-3, with 10 bases that match TRBD1. The CDR3 is 15 residues long. V shed 5 bases and J 4 bases; nucleotides not matched to a gene: 6. The germline V gene encodes CDR1 LNHNV and CDR2 YYDKDF (reference sequence). The CDR3 protein is CATSSRDRGPDTQYF. In DNA, the CDR3 is TGTGCCACCAGCTCCCGGGACAGGGGTCCAGATACGCAGTATTTT.

This rearrangement joins TRBV5-1 to TRBJ1-5, with D maybe TRBD1 (5 bases). V dropped 4 bases and J dropped 4 bases, with 12 bases sitting between them. Germline lookup yields CDR1 SGHRS and CDR2 YFSETQ. The CDR3 is 14 residues long. The CDR3 is CASSPEGMNQPQHF. CDR3 nucleotides: TGCGCCAGCAGCCCGGAGGGGATGAATCAGCCCCAGCATTTT.

The rearrangement joins TRBV15 to TRBJ2-3, with D unresolved. The germline CDR1 and CDR2 sequences are LNHNV and YYDKDF (reference sequence). V lost 3 bases and J lost 1, with 14 bases in between. This CDR3 spans 16 amino acids. The CDR3 DNA follows: TGTGCCACCAGCAGCCTTACGGTGGTACGCACAGATACGCAGTATTTT. Encoded protein: CATSSLTVVRTDTQYF.

Only one count was recorded for this clonotype. V is TRBV19 and J is TRBJ1-2; D is unclear. The CDR3 covers 14 residues. Germline V gene sequence: CDR1 LNHDA, CDR2 SQIVND (reference sequence). The V gene lost 7 bases and the J gene lost 2 bases, with 14 bases spanning the gap. The CDR3 protein is CASTSGRNNYGYTF. CDR3 DNA: TGTGCCAGTACCTCAGGCAGGAACAACTATGGCTACACCTTC.

A remark on this clonotype: A read error may be the cause here, since a much bigger clone is one base away. The chain carries TRBV5-4 and TRBJ2-2, with D possibly matching TRBD2 (6 bases). V was cut by 0 bases and J by 3 bases, with 15 bases left in between. The CDR3 contains 17 residues. Germline V gene data show CDR1 as SGHNT and CDR2 as YYREEE (reference sequence). CDR3 residues: CASSLADGSKHTGELFF. The CDR3 bases are TGTGCCAGCAGCTTGGCCGACGGGAGTAAGCACACCGGGGAGCTGTTTTTT.

This chain links TRBV2 with TRBJ2-3, with D perhaps matching TRBD1 (6 bases). Looked up from germline, CDR1 is SNHLY and CDR2 is FYNNEI. The CDR3 runs to 13 residues. Deletions cut 3 bases from V and 5 bases from J, with 9 bases between. The chain's CDR3 is CASSEAGVDTQYF. CDR3 DNA sequence: TGTGCCAGCAGTGAGGCAGGGGTAGATACGCAGTATTTT.

This rearrangement joins TRBV30 to TRBJ2-7; 12 nucleotides align to TRBD1. Germline CDR1 GTSNPN, CDR2 SVGIG (reference sequence). CDR3 size: 13 residues. V trimming: 5 bases; J trimming: 4 bases; junction bases outside the gene matches: 3. The chain's CDR3 is CAWGDRGQYEQYF. The CDR3 coding sequence is TGTGCCTGGGGGGACAGGGGGCAATACGAGCAGTACTTC. The entire variable domain, with the rest obtained from reference TRBV30 and TRBJ2-7, is as follows: SQTIHQWPATLVQPVGSPLSLECTVEGTSNPNLYWYRQAAGRGLQLLFYSVGIGQISSEVPQNLSASRPQDRQFILSSKKLLLSDSGFYLCAWGDRGQYEQYFGPGTRLTVT.